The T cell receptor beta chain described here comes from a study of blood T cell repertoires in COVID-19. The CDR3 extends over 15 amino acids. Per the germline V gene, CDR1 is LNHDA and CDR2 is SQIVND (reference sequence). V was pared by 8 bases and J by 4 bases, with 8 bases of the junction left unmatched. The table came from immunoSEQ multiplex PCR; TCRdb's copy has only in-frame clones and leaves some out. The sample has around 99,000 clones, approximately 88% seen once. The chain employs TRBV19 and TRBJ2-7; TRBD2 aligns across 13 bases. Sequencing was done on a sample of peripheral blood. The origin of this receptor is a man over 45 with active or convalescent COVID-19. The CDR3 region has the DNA TGTGCCAGTCGACTAGCGGGAGGCCCCCTGTACGAGCAGTACTTC. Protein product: CASRLAGGPLYEQYF.